These 14 T cell receptor beta chains were all obtained from the same sample, sequenced in a study of blood T cell repertoires in COVID-19. Using immunoSEQ multiplex PCR, the repertoire was profiled, and TCRdb retains in-frame clones only, with some absent. The data hold roughly 76,000 clones, with about nine tenths observed a single time. The sequencing input was peripheral blood. The receptor set was obtained from a man aged 50 to 60 with acute or convalescent COVID-19.

V usage is TRBV12-3 or TRBV12-4 and J usage is TRBJ1-6, with D uncertain. The CDR3 loop spans 12 amino acids. The V end lost 2 bases, the J end lost 9 bases, and 5 bases lay between the germline ends. Here the CDR3 DNA reads TGTGCCAGCAGTTTATCGTCTTCACCCCTCCACTTT. Its translation: CASSLSSSPLHF.

V is TRBV11-1 and J is TRBJ1-2; maybe TRBD1 (5 bases). Trimming removed 6 bases from V and 4 bases from J, with 15 bases in between. CDR3 length: 14 residues. CDR1 and CDR2 from the germline V gene are SGHAT and FQDESV (reference sequence). The CDR3 bases are TGTGCCAGCAGTTCACGTTCGACAGTCTATGGCTACACCTTC. Translating it yields CASSSRSTVYGYTF.

This chain links TRBV3-1 (or the pseudogene TRBV3-2) with TRBJ2-5, with a weak D call TRBD2 (6 bases). From germline, CDR1 is LGHDT and CDR2 YNNKEL (reference sequence). Between the trimmed V and J ends, which lost 4 bases and 5 bases, there was a span of 20 bases. This CDR3 has 16 amino acids. CDR3 coding DNA: TGTGCCAGCAGCCGCTCTCTCCGGGACTTTAAGGAGACCCAGTACTTC. This gives the protein CASSRSLRDFKETQYF.

The chain is built from TRBV7-2 and TRBJ2-7, with D tentatively TRBD2 (6 bases). Per the germline V gene, CDR1 is SGHTA and CDR2 is FQGNSA. CDR3 length: 13 residues. V was trimmed by 4 bases and J by 9 bases, leaving 16 bases between them. The CDR3 protein is CASSSPSPGVQYF. DNA of the CDR3: TGTGCCAGCAGCTCCCCCAGTCCGGGGGTGCAGTACTTC.

V and J are TRBV3-1 (or the pseudogene TRBV3-2) and TRBJ2-7; 9 positions agree with TRBD1. V lost 0 bases and J lost 12; bases outside the gene matches: 6. Germline CDR1 LGHDT, CDR2 YNNKEL (reference sequence). There are 13 residues in the CDR3. Here the CDR3 DNA reads TGTGCCAGCAGCCAAGATCCCGGGACAGGGCTGTACTTC. Amino acid sequence: CASSQDPGTGLYF.

The CDR3, as DNA: TGCGCCAGCAGCCCGGGGTGGGAGGGGGATCAGCCCCAGCATTTT. It yields the protein CASSPGWEGDQPQHF. The genes are TRBV5-1 and TRBJ1-5; weak D call: TRBD1 (6 bases). CDR1 and CDR2 (germline): SGHRS, YFSETQ. V was cut by 4 bases and J by 5 bases, with 16 bases left in between. The CDR3 consists of 15 residues. Variable domain in full (rest from reference TRBV5-1 and TRBJ1-5): KAGVTQTPRYLIKTRGQQVTLSCSPISGHRSVSWYQQTPGQGLQFLFEYFSETQRNKGNFPGRFSGRQFSNSRSEMNVSTLELGDSALYLCASSPGWEGDQPQHFGDGTRLSIL.

This sequence joins TRBV7-9 and TRBJ2-7, with TRBD2 matching over 9 bases. This CDR3 contains 16 residues. Germline V lookup: CDR1 SEHNR, CDR2 FQNEAQ (reference sequence). Trimming cost V 5 bases and J 3 bases; bases outside gene matches: 11. In DNA form, the CDR3 reads TGTGCCAGCAGCCCCTGGACTAGCGCCAACATCTACGAGCAGTACTTC. Translated: CASSPWTSANIYEQYF.

This chain uses TRBV29-1 with TRBJ1-1, with 9 bases fitting TRBD1. The CDR3 spans 15 residues. Per germline, CDR1 SQVTM and CDR2 ANQGSEA. Trimming took 7 bases from V and 4 from J; bases not matched to a gene: 13. The CDR3 protein is CSGASGQGLTTEAFF. The CDR3 DNA reads TGCAGCGGCGCCTCGGGACAGGGCCTTACCACTGAAGCTTTCTTT.

The V call is TRBV28, the J call TRBJ1-6; possibly TRBD1 for D (6 bases). The CDR3 is 15 amino acids. Germline-derived CDR1 and CDR2 are MDHEN and SYDVKM. Deletions cut 7 bases from V and 4 bases from J, with 14 bases between. The CDR3 coding sequence is TGTGCCAGCATTACTCACAGGGCTTATAATTCACCCCTCCACTTT. As protein: CASITHRAYNSPLHF.

The V gene is TRBV30, the J gene TRBJ1-2; 8 bases fit TRBD1. Trimming took 8 bases from V and 7 from J; bases not matched to a gene: 9. Germline V gene lookup returns CDR1 GTSNPN and CDR2 SVGIG (reference sequence). There are 12 residues in the CDR3. The CDR3, as DNA: TGTGCCCCGACAGGGGACTCTTGTGGCTACACCTTC. Translated: CAPTGDSCGYTF.

The chain links TRBV2 to TRBJ2-1; unclear D gene. The germline gives CDR1 SNHLY, CDR2 FYNNEI. The CDR3 loop spans 12 amino acids. The ends were cut back, 8 bases at V and 4 bases at J, with 9 bases in the middle. The CDR3 bases are TGTGCCAGCGAGCCCATATACAATGAGCAGTTCTTC. It translates to CASEPIYNEQFF. Complete variable domain (other parts from reference TRBV2 and TRBJ2-1): EPEVTQTPSHQVTQMGQEVILRCVPISNHLYFYWYRQILGQKVEFLVSFYNNEISEKSEIFDDQFSVERPDGSNFTLKIRSTKLEDSAMYFCASEPIYNEQFFGPGTRLTVL.

This chain joins TRBV9 and TRBJ2-1; 7 bases are a match to TRBD1. The V segment lost 0 bases and the J segment 7 bases; nucleotides outside the gene matches: 4. Per the germline V gene, CDR1 is SGDLS and CDR2 is YYNGEE. This CDR3 is built from 14 residues. The chain's CDR3 is CASSVVGGGNEQFF. The CDR3, as DNA: TGTGCCAGCAGCGTAGTAGGGGGCGGGAATGAGCAGTTCTTC.

J is TRBJ1-3 and V is TRBV13; 8 nucleotides agree with TRBD1. CDR1 and CDR2 (germline): PRHDT, FYEKMQ (reference sequence). The trim removed 1 base at V and 0 bases at J, leaving 8 bases unmatched. The CDR3 sequence is 18 residues long. Written as DNA, the CDR3 is TGTGCCAGCAGCTTAGAGGGACAGGCGCCGAGCTCTGGAAACACCATATATTTT. Its translation: CASSLEGQAPSSGNTIYF. The complete variable domain, with remaining parts taken from reference TRBV13 and TRBJ1-3, reads AAGVIQSPRHLIKEKRETATLKCYPIPRHDTVYWYQQGPGQDPQFLISFYEKMQSDKGSIPDRFSAQQFSDYHSELNMSSLELGDSALYFCASSLEGQAPSSGNTIYFGEGSWLTVV.

CDR3: CASSLRTGGFSTEAFF. The CDR3 DNA reads TGTGCCAGCAGCTTAAGGACAGGGGGCTTCAGCACTGAAGCTTTCTTT. The J gene is TRBJ1-1, the V gene TRBV7-2; 11 bases match TRBD1. The CDR3 runs 16 residues. V lost 2 bases to trimming and J lost 4 bases; unmatched junction nucleotides: 6. CDR1 and CDR2 from the germline V gene are SGHTA and FQGNSA.